Reported below is one T cell receptor (beta chain). It has no known antigen specificity. Base qualities are not recorded, but no much larger clone differs from it by a single base. This specimen comes from a study of blood T cell repertoires in COVID-19 (TCRdb year 2020). Concerning the study at large: Samples covering the acute and convalescent phases of COVID-19 were provided by collaborators in the United States, Italy and Spain. Where available, HLA class I and class II types were obtained from metadata supplied by the sample provider rather than from assay-based typing. Nearly every sample came with metadata listing a de-identified subject ID, COVID-19 status, age in years and sex. Samples came from the ongoing ImmuneRACE study (first 160 participants) plus 1,254 subjects from 6 global collaborators. The repertoires were released in a freely available public database meant as a resource for research on the immune response to SARS-CoV-2. Subjects who had been exposed to COVID-19, were actively infected with it, or had recovered from it provided the deeply sampled blood TCRbeta repertoires that made up the dataset. The prospective study material was composed of cDNA or gDNA derived from T cells, B-cell-depleted T cells, or PBMCs. Beyond this particular receptor, the publication reports: The quantity of clinical and demographic metadata differed by source and by participant and was supplied without curation.

TCRbeta CDR3 regions were amplified from genomic DNA by means of the immunoSEQ Assay, a bias-controlled multiplex PCR. As for how the authors treated the data: Within the assay, amplification of reference gene primers was used to estimate how many nucleated cells each sample contained. To quantify the absolute abundance of each unique TCRbeta CDR3 rearrangement, sequence reads were collapsed and filtered. Productive Simpson clonality was computed per sample as the square root of Simpson's diversity index over productive rearrangements. TCRdb holds this immuneACCESS table with in-frame rearrangements only. Some clones are missing; in checked studies, unresolved V genes explain under half, and the rest has no known cause. The V and J calls and clone size were taken over from that table, and D and trimming were inferred from the DNA. The sample table lists fewer than 120,000 clones, around 90% of them with a count of one. The top ten constitute 4.8% of the sample.

Each collaborating institution followed its own protocols to collect whole blood in K2EDTA tubes. For TCRbeta analysis, collaborators shipped samples as frozen whole blood, isolated PBMCs, or DNA extracted from either of those sample types. The CDR3 runs 14 residues from the cysteine to the phenylalanine. Only CDR3 DNA is held: 42 bases, read in frame from base 1. Ends trimmed: V by 5 bases, J by 7 bases; bases unmatched to a gene: 6. Via the germline V gene, CDR1 is SGHRS and CDR2 YFSETQ. This sequence originates from a human donor in a cohort sampled during active COVID-19. Input material: peripheral blood. The V gene is TRBV5-1 and the J gene is TRBJ1-4, and 9 junction bases match TRBD1. Read as DNA, the sequence is TGCGCCAGCAGTCAAAGACAGGGGGTTGAAAAACTGTTTTTT. Its translation reads: CASSQRQGVEKLFF.